Listed here are 27 T cell receptor beta chains from one sample, sequenced in a study of breast tumors, draining lymph nodes, adjacent tissues. Axillary draining lymph nodes of breast cancer patients supplied the node samples. TCRdb ran MiXCR on the multiplex PCR reads and lists one entry per CDR3 protein. The sample carries more than 80,000 distinct CDR3 sequences, around 30% recorded once. Material for sequencing was axillary lymph node tissue. The receptor set was obtained from a female donor with breast cancer. Some clones in this sample may be carry-over from other donors' samples.

This clonotype was detected many times. The chain joins TRBV11-3 to TRBJ2-3; weak D call: TRBD2 (6 bases). V dropped 5 bases and J dropped 7 bases, with 19 bases sitting between them. The CDR3 is made up of 15 amino acids. Germline CDR1 is SGHNT and CDR2 is YENEEA. The CDR3 region has the DNA TGTGCCAGCAGCCTGGGACTCCGAGAAAAAAATACGCAGTATTTT. Translated, it gives CASSLGLREKNTQYF.

This clonotype was found many times. CDR3 residues: CASSSTGFTDTQYF. In nucleotides, the CDR3 is TGTGCCAGCTCATCGACCGGATTCACAGATACGCAGTATTTT. The J gene is TRBJ2-3, the V gene TRBV18; D is unclear. The germline V gene has CDR1 KGHSH and CDR2 LQKENI. V lost 5 bases, J lost 2 bases, and 11 bases lay in between. The CDR3 sequence is 14 residues long.

Here the CDR3 reads CASSLKGLAGANVLTF. The DNA of the CDR3 is TGTGCCAGCAGCCTTAAAGGACTAGCGGGGGCCAACGTCCTGACTTTC. The chain combines TRBV3-1 with TRBJ2-6, with 9 bases that match TRBD2. The CDR3 length is 16 residues. Germline V gene lookup returns CDR1 LGHDT and CDR2 YNNKEL (reference sequence). Trimming at V came to 4 bases and at J to 4 bases, leaving 5 bases not matched to a gene.

This clonotype was found many times. The V call is TRBV20-1, the J call TRBJ2-2, with D perhaps being TRBD1 or TRBD2 (5 bases each). Germline CDR1 reads DFQATT; CDR2 reads SNEGSKA (reference sequence). V gave up 6 bases and J gave up 5 bases, with 22 bases separating them. CDR3 size: 16 residues. The CDR3 reads CSADGLSGRLTGELFF. CDR3 nucleotide sequence: TGCAGTGCCGATGGCCTCTCAGGGAGATTGACCGGGGAGCTGTTTTTT.

This clonotype was detected a few times. A much larger clone is a single base away; this may be a read error. The V gene is TRBV5-1, the J gene TRBJ2-1; D is ambiguous. The CDR3 is 13 residues long. The germline gives CDR1 SGHRS, CDR2 YFSETQ. As DNA, the CDR3 is TGCGCCAGCAGCTTGGAACTGTTCAATGAGCAGCTCTTC. Amino acid sequence: CASSLELFNEQLF. Using reference TRBV5-1 and TRBJ2-1 for the parts outside the CDR3, the full variable domain is KAGVTQTPRYLIKTRGQQVTLSCSPISGHRSVSWYQQTPGQGLQFLFEYFSETQRNKGNFPGRFSGRQFSNSRSEMNVSTLELGDSALYLCASSLELFNEQLFGPGTRLTVL.

This clonotype showed up many times. The V gene is TRBV5-6, the J gene TRBJ2-1; 8 bases line up with TRBD1. CDR1 SGHDT and CDR2 YYEEEE come from the germline V gene. This CDR3 contains 15 residues. Germline trimming cut 4 bases from V and 1 base from J; bases unmatched to any gene: 4. The CDR3 bases are TGTGCCAGCAGCCCTGGACAGGGATCCTACAATGAGCAGTTCTTC. Protein sequence: CASSPGQGSYNEQFF.

This clonotype appeared a few times. The chain recombines TRBV6-5 with TRBJ1-1; tentatively, D is TRBD1 (5 bases). V lost 4 bases and J 4 bases, leaving 22 bases between the germline ends. Per the germline V gene, CDR1 is MNHEY and CDR2 is SVGAGI. This CDR3 contains 17 residues. CDR3 loop: CASSSPGKTVLGTEAFF. CDR3 in DNA: TGTGCCAGCAGTTCTCCCGGTAAGACAGTTTTGGGCACTGAAGCTTTCTTT.

This clonotype was detected ten times or more. The chain has TRBV4-3 and TRBJ1-2, with TRBD1 as a possible D gene (5 bases). Germline V gives CDR1 LGHNA, CDR2 YSLEER. Trimming shortened V by 3 bases and J by 5 bases, and 10 bases separated the two germline ends. This CDR3 spans 13 amino acids. CDR3 sequence reads: CASSQTASYGYTF. CDR3 DNA sequence: TGCGCCAGCAGCCAGACAGCGTCGTATGGCTACACCTTC.

This clonotype was observed many times. The V gene is TRBV29-1, the J gene TRBJ1-3; D gene uncertain. The CDR3 has 11 residues. CDR1 is SQVTM, CDR2 ANQGSEA, per germline. Between the trimmed V and J ends, which lost 4 bases and 4 bases, there was a span of 5 bases. CDR3: CSVGAGNTIYF. The CDR3 DNA follows: TGCAGCGTTGGAGCCGGAAACACCATATATTTT.

This clonotype was seen a handful of times. The chain recombines TRBV7-6 with TRBJ1-1; D ambiguous. V shed 1 base and J shed 1 base, with 4 bases lying between them. In germline, CDR1 is SGHVS, CDR2 FNYEAQ. The CDR3 loop spans 13 amino acids. The DNA of the CDR3 is TGTGCCAGCAGCTTAGATCAGAACACTGAAGCTTTCTTT. Protein sequence: CASSLDQNTEAFF.

V is TRBV29-1 and J is TRBJ1-4; D ambiguous. V was pared by 6 bases and J by 8 bases, with 16 bases between. The CDR3 sequence is 13 residues long. The germline CDR1 and CDR2 sequences are SQVTM and ANQGSEA. The DNA for the CDR3 is TGCAGCGTCGTCGGTGGGGTCAAGGAAAAACTGTTTTTT. This sequence encodes CSVVGGVKEKLFF.

This clonotype was recorded at least ten times. The genes are TRBV5-1 and TRBJ2-2, with TRBD1 matching 9 bases. This CDR3 has 15 amino acids. CDR1 and CDR2 (germline): SGHRS, YFSETQ. The junction had 7 bases not matched to a gene; V was cut back by 5 bases and J by 5 bases. The CDR3 sequence is CASRWTGEITGELFF. DNA of the CDR3: TGCGCCAGCAGATGGACAGGGGAGATAACCGGGGAGCTGTTTTTT.

This chain joins TRBV19 and TRBJ2-3; D gene uncertain. This CDR3 region has 16 residues. The V and J ends lost 0 bases and 2 bases respectively, with 12 bases between them. Germline CDR1 LNHDA, CDR2 SQIVND (reference sequence). CDR3 sequence (DNA): TGTGCCAGTAGTATAGAGGGCCAGACCAACACAGATACGCAGTATTTT. Protein sequence: CASSIEGQTNTDTQYF.

This clonotype came up many times. The V gene is TRBV11-2, the J gene TRBJ2-2; D is undetermined. V lost 1 base and J 4 bases, leaving 7 bases between the germline ends. This CDR3 has 14 amino acids. In germline, CDR1 is SGHAT, CDR2 FQNNGV. CDR3 nucleotides: TGTGCCAGCAGCTTAGCGTACCCCACCGGGGAGCTGTTTTTT. Translated: CASSLAYPTGELFF.

The rearrangement joins TRBV2 to TRBJ1-1; no definite D call. Germline V gene lookup returns CDR1 SNHLY and CDR2 FYNNEI. The CDR3 has 12 amino acids. V lost 7 bases and J 6 bases, leaving 12 bases between the germline ends. CDR3 nucleotides: TGTGCCAGCACCCCACCTAAGCCTGAAGCTTTCTTT. It codes for CASTPPKPEAFF. The entire variable domain, with the rest obtained from reference TRBV2 and TRBJ1-1, is as follows: EPEVTQTPSHQVTQMGQEVILRCVPISNHLYFYWYRQILGQKVEFLVSFYNNEISEKSEIFDDQFSVERPDGSNFTLKIRSTKLEDSAMYFCASTPPKPEAFFGQGTRLTVV.

This clonotype was detected many times. This chain connects TRBV18 to TRBJ2-3, with a possible D match to TRBD2 (7 bases). The CDR3 length is 13 residues. CDR1 and CDR2 from the germline V gene are KGHSH and LQKENI. V was shortened by 5 bases and J by 11 bases, with 17 bases between the two germline ends. CDR3 residues: CASSASGDNVQYF. The CDR3 nucleotides read TGTGCCAGCTCAGCAAGCGGGGACAATGTGCAGTATTTT.

This clonotype has ten or more counts. CDR3 bases: TGTGCCAGCAGCTTTCGGCGGCAGGGAGCAGATACGCAGTATTTT. Encoded protein: CASSFRRQGADTQYF. The rearrangement links TRBV7-9 to TRBJ2-3; tentatively, D is TRBD1 or TRBD2 (5 bases each). The V end was cut by 3 bases, the J end by 4 bases, with 14 bases between. The length of the CDR3 is 15 residues. Germline V gene data show CDR1 as SEHNR and CDR2 as FQNEAQ (reference sequence).

This clonotype was picked up many times. The chain is built from TRBV7-2 and TRBJ2-2, with 9 nucleotides matching TRBD1. The CDR3 consists of 17 residues. Germline values: CDR1 SGHTA, CDR2 FQGNSA. J gave up 4 bases and V 5 bases, and 11 bases lay outside the gene matches. The CDR3 nucleotides are TGTGCCAGCAGCCGTCCACGGGGACAGGGAGGCACCGGGGAGCTGTTTTTT. Protein sequence: CASSRPRGQGGTGELFF.

This clonotype was observed once. The rearrangement joins TRBV6-1 to TRBJ1-4; TRBD1 might be the D (5 bases). Germline V gene data show CDR1 as MNHNS and CDR2 as SASEGT. V lost 5 bases and J 0 bases, leaving 19 bases between the germline ends. The CDR3 sequence is 18 residues long. In DNA, the CDR3 is TGTGCCAGCAGTATGACTAGCGGGGGGGTAGCAACTAATGAAAAACTGTTTTTT. This codes for CASSMTSGGVATNEKLFF.

Ten or more counts support this clonotype. The chain links TRBV30 to TRBJ1-2, with 9 bases identical to TRBD1. The germline V gene encodes CDR1 GTSNPN and CDR2 SVGIG (reference sequence). This CDR3 has 17 residues. The V segment lost 1 base and the J segment 0 bases; nucleotides outside the gene matches: 9. CDR3 sequence: CAWSAPDRGLANYGYTF. CDR3 coding DNA: TGTGCCTGGAGTGCTCCGGACAGGGGATTAGCTAACTATGGCTACACCTTC.

The chain carries TRBV6-6 and TRBJ2-3, with 10 bases identical to TRBD1. The germline V gene encodes CDR1 MNHNY and CDR2 SVGAGI (reference sequence). There are 15 residues in the CDR3. J lost 2 bases, V lost 6 bases, and 5 bases had no gene match. The CDR3 reads CASREDRGATDTQYF. The CDR3 DNA reads as TGTGCCAGCAGAGAGGACAGGGGGGCCACAGATACGCAGTATTTT.

The chain couples TRBV7-2 to TRBJ2-5; 7 bases align to TRBD2. The CDR3 has 13 residues. Germline V CDR1 and CDR2: SGHTA, FQGNSA. The CDR3 sequence is CGIGRGRQETQYF. The CDR3, as DNA: TGTGGCATTGGGAGGGGACGGCAAGAGACCCAGTACTTC.

The V gene is TRBV9, the J gene TRBJ1-5, with D maybe TRBD1 (5 bases). Trimming left V 1 base short and J 6 bases short, with 11 bases between. Germline CDR1 SGDLS, CDR2 YYNGEE. CDR3 length: 14 amino acids. The CDR3, as DNA: TGTGCCAGCAGCGTATTGGGGGGGATTCAGCCCCAGCATTTT. It encodes CASSVLGGIQPQHF.

Many counts were recorded for this clonotype. The CDR3 loop reads CASSLRLGMGNEQYF. The DNA of the CDR3 is TGTGCCAGCAGCTTACGGTTGGGTATGGGGAACGAGCAGTACTTC. The chain combines TRBV5-4 with TRBJ2-7; no clear D gene. The CDR3 runs 15 residues. Looked up from germline, CDR1 is SGHNT and CDR2 is YYREEE (reference sequence). Trimming left V 2 bases short and J 5 bases short, with 17 bases between.

This clonotype appeared many times. The J gene is TRBJ1-2, the V gene TRBV5-1; weak D call: TRBD1 (6 bases). Germline lookup yields CDR1 SGHRS and CDR2 YFSETQ. The CDR3 loop spans 14 amino acids. V lost 0 bases and J 14 bases, leaving 20 bases between the germline ends. CDR3 sequence reads: CASSLVPGVTGKTF. In DNA, the CDR3 is TGCGCCAGCAGCTTGGTCCCTGGGGTTACAGGGAAAACCTTC. The entire variable domain, with the rest obtained from reference TRBV5-1 and TRBJ1-2, is as follows: KAGVTQTPRYLIKTRGQQVTLSCSPISGHRSVSWYQQTPGQGLQFLFEYFSETQRNKGNFPGRFSGRQFSNSRSEMNVSTLELGDSALYLCASSLVPGVTGKTFGSGTRLTVV.

This clonotype was detected many times. The chain carries TRBV24-1 and TRBJ2-1; perhaps TRBD2 as D (5 bases). The germline V and J ends were trimmed by 3 bases and 6 bases, with 20 bases remaining between them. The CDR3 contains 17 residues. In germline, CDR1 is KGHDR, CDR2 SFDVKD. In DNA, the CDR3 is TGTGCCACCAGTGATCACCCGAAGGTAGCGTCGTCCAATGAGCAGTTCTTC. Protein: CATSDHPKVASSNEQFF.

This clonotype was counted ten times or more. The rearrangement uses TRBV9 and TRBJ2-5, with D possibly TRBD1 on 6 matching bases. From germline, CDR1 is SGDLS and CDR2 YYNGEE. The CDR3 contains 16 residues. V was cut by 2 bases and J by 1 base, with 15 bases left in between. CDR3 residues: CASSVEGWGPQETQYF. The CDR3 coding sequence is TGTGCCAGCAGCGTTGAGGGTTGGGGGCCCCAAGAGACCCAGTACTTC.